In this sample, the clone carrying this TCR beta chain turned up a few times. Its target is not known. The authors ran a second PCR of about 6 to 11 cycles using a sample-barcoded 5' primer and a J-beta primer mix. With 12 random nucleotides, a template-switch adaptor tagged each individual cDNA molecule. TCRdb re-called the 5' RACE reads through MiXCR, storing one row per CDR3 protein. The sample includes hundreds of thousands of distinct CDR3 sequences, about 61% of them seen just once. The data originate from a study of blood T cells in healthy people across ages. Overall study findings and caveats: Percentage of naive T cells showed a strong correlation with TCR beta diversity.

CDR1 DFQATT and CDR2 SNEGSKA come from the germline V gene (reference sequence). Trimming removed 2 bases at V and 9 bases at J, with 17 bases between. CDR3 size: 14 residues. Caucasian individuals from Russia who were healthy and aged about 6 to 95 acted as donors. Researchers report isolating at least 6.5 million PBMCs per sample. Sample: blood. V is TRBV20-1 and J is TRBJ2-1; D not certain. This receptor was obtained from a middle-aged man in good health. The CDR3 loop is CSARSTVVEVEQFF. The CDR3 DNA sequence: TGCAGTGCTAGATCCACAGTTGTAGAGGTTGAGCAGTTCTTC.